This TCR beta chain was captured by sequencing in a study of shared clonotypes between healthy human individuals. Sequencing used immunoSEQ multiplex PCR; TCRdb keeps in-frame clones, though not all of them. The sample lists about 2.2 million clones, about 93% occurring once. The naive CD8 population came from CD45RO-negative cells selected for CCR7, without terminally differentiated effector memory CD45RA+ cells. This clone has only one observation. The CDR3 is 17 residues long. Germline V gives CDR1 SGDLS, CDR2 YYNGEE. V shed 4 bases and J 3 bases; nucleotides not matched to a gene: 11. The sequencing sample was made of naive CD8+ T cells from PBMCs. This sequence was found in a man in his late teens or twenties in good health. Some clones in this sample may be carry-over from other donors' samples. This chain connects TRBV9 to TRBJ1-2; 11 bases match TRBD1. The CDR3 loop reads CASSPSGTGGYDYGYTF. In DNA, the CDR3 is TGTGCCAGCAGCCCCAGCGGGACAGGGGGGTATGACTATGGCTACACCTTC.